A single sample gave rise to the 3 T cell receptor beta chains below, sequenced in a study of early stage breast cancer tumors. Sequenced by immunoSEQ multiplex PCR; TCRdb stores in-frame clones only, minus some. The repertoire holds more than 20,000 clones, about 78% seen once, with about 27% in the top ten. The sample taken for sequencing was blood. The receptors originated from a person between 55 and 70 years old with breast cancer.

This rearrangement joins TRBV6-1 to TRBJ1-2; D remains unclear. The CDR3 has 12 residues. CDR1 is MNHNS and CDR2 is SASEGT in the germline V gene. Trimming took off 3 bases at V and 5 bases at J, with 7 bases between the two ends. CDR3 bases: TGTGCCAGCAGTGATCATGTGTATGGCTACACCTTC. It yields the protein CASSDHVYGYTF.

The chain employs TRBV7-9 and TRBJ2-1; D is ambiguous. Germline CDR1 SEHNR, CDR2 FQNEAQ (reference sequence). V lost 1 base to trimming and J lost 10 bases, with 8 bases between them. This CDR3 region has 12 residues. In nucleotides, the CDR3 is TGTGCCAGCAGCTTAGTAGAAGGGGAGCAGTTCTTC. Translating gives CASSLVEGEQFF.

This clone was seen a handful of times. The chain recombines TRBV10-3 with TRBJ1-1; no clear D. Trimming removed 5 bases from V and 3 bases from J, with 16 bases in between. Germline V gene sequence: CDR1 ENHRY, CDR2 SYGVKD. This CDR3 has 15 residues. The CDR3 region is CAISQIGEADTEAFF. The CDR3 bases are TGTGCCATCAGTCAGATCGGGGAAGCGGACACTGAAGCTTTCTTT.